This record looks at one TCR beta chain sequence and its context. Its antigen is as yet unknown. This entry belongs to a study of T-cell reconstitution after alpha-beta-depleted transplantation in children. Study-wide points: Alpha-beta T cells about two months after transplant reportedly derived from several hundred expanded graft clones. Most T-cell counts and diversity one year after the transplant came from T cells that were newly produced. Surviving recipient cells, namely T cells and thymic progenitors, were the source of high day-60 TCRbeta diversity in some patients.

This CDR3 is built from 16 residues. Germline values: CDR1 LNHNV, CDR2 YYDKDF (reference sequence). V shed 3 bases and J 0 bases; nucleotides not matched to a gene: 4. During its preparation, the TCRbeta library received unique molecular identifiers. In TCRdb, the PCR reads were re-called with MiXCR into one record per CDR3 protein. In the table there are hundreds of thousands of distinct CDR3 sequences, 13% of which are singletons. Sequenced material: PBMCs, taken before TCRalphabeta/CD19-depleted stem cell transplant. The chain links TRBV15 to TRBJ1-5, with 8 bases lining up with TRBD1. The receptor was derived from a girl aged 2-10 years with congenital amegakaryocytic thrombocytopenia, due to receive a stem cell transplant. The CDR3 sequence: CATSSLTGDSNQPQHF. The DNA for the CDR3 is TGTGCCACCAGCAGCTTGACAGGGGATAGCAATCAGCCCCAGCATTTT.